Below, 11 T cell receptor beta chains from the same sample are listed, as sequenced in a study of vaccination effects on CD4 cells after COVID-19. This table comes from immunoSEQ multiplex PCR, and its TCRdb copy is limited to in-frame clones, with some not included. The table has some 25,000 clones, under 75% seen once. No cognate antigen is known for these TCRs. Ahead of sequencing, the ViraFEST assay grew antigen-specific CD4+ T cells using viral peptide pools. At the end of 10 days of culture, CD4+ T cells were isolated. Vaccine recipients, nucleocapsid antibody negative, had no prior SARS-CoV-2 infection. Sample: CD4+ T cells from PBMCs cultured with HCoV-OC43 spike peptides, taken before COVID-19 vaccination. Subset described: HCoV-OC43 spike overlapping peptide pool stimulation. The receptors here all came from a human donor who received a COVID-19 vaccine.

The CDR3: CASSSRGSADNEQFF. Written as DNA, the CDR3 is TGTGCCAGCAGTTCACGCGGGTCAGCGGACAATGAGCAGTTCTTC. This rearrangement joins TRBV7-9 to TRBJ2-1; a possible D gene is TRBD2 (5 bases). This CDR3 has 15 residues. Germline assignment: CDR1 SEHNR and CDR2 FQNEAQ (reference sequence). Trimming stripped 6 bases from V and 5 bases from J, with 17 bases between.

The genes are TRBV27 and TRBJ1-2; D is unclear. The CDR3 spans 15 residues. Germline values: CDR1 MNHEY, CDR2 SMNVEV (reference sequence). Between the trimmed V and J ends, which lost 6 bases and 3 bases, there was a span of 17 bases. The CDR3 nucleotides are TGTGCCAGCAGGAAACATGACGTCCGGGACTATGGCTACACCTTC. The encoded protein is CASRKHDVRDYGYTF.

The rearrangement links TRBV6-5 to TRBJ2-3; weak D call: TRBD2 (5 bases). This CDR3 contains 14 residues. V lost 0 bases, J lost 1 base, and 5 bases lay in between. Germline V gives CDR1 MNHEY, CDR2 SVGAGI. CDR3 region: CASSYSEGTDTQYF. The DNA for the CDR3 is TGTGCCAGCAGTTACTCGGAGGGCACAGATACGCAGTATTTT.

CDR3 nucleotides: TGTGCCAGCGGCGGAGGGATCGACTATGGCTACACCTTC. Protein: CASGGGIDYGYTF. The chain recombines TRBV27 with TRBJ1-2; the D is unclear. The length of the CDR3 is 13 residues. Germline V gives CDR1 MNHEY, CDR2 SMNVEV (reference sequence). V was trimmed by 8 bases and J by 3 bases, leaving 13 bases between them.

The chain combines TRBV14 with TRBJ2-2; 11 bases are shared with TRBD2. Unmatched junction bases numbered 5, after V lost 1 base and J lost 4 bases. Germline CDR1 reads SGHDN; CDR2 reads FVKESK. CDR3 length: 17 amino acids. This CDR3 is CASSQGTSGFVTGELFF. The DNA of the CDR3 is TGTGCCAGCAGCCAAGGGACTAGCGGGTTTGTCACCGGGGAGCTGTTTTTT.

In this sample, this clone turned up a few times. This chain uses TRBV18 with TRBJ1-5; D is ambiguous. Looked up from germline, CDR1 is KGHSH and CDR2 is LQKENI. The V end lost 0 bases, the J end lost 3 bases, and 6 bases lay between the germline ends. This CDR3 spans 14 amino acids. The CDR3 reads CASSPPDLNQPQHF. The CDR3 DNA follows: TGTGCCAGCTCACCACCTGATCTCAATCAGCCCCAGCATTTT.

The rearrangement joins TRBV5-1 to TRBJ1-1; 8 bases map to TRBD1. CDR3 length: 17 amino acids. Per the germline V gene, CDR1 is SGHRS and CDR2 is YFSETQ. Trimming took 5 bases from V and 0 from J; bases not matched to a gene: 12. CDR3 nucleotide sequence: TGCGCCAGCAGACTACAGGGGGGGGGCCTCATGAACACTGAAGCTTTCTTT. Its translation: CASRLQGGGLMNTEAFF.

J is TRBJ1-5 and V is TRBV5-1, with unresolved D. This CDR3 spans 14 amino acids. Per the germline V gene, CDR1 is SGHRS and CDR2 is YFSETQ. V gave up 0 bases and J gave up 0 bases, with 4 bases separating them. The CDR3 here is CASSLAGSNQPQHF. CDR3 coding DNA: TGCGCCAGCAGCTTGGCCGGTAGCAATCAGCCCCAGCATTTT.

The CDR3 here is CASSFFYEQFF. The CDR3 DNA is TGTGCCAGTAGTTTTTTCTATGAGCAGTTCTTC. This sequence joins TRBV19 and TRBJ2-1; D is uncertain. Germline loops: CDR1 LNHDA, CDR2 SQIVND (reference sequence). The CDR3 is 11 amino acids. Trimming removed 5 bases from V and 8 bases from J, with 7 bases in between.

CDR3 region: CASSFVGTSGYNEQFF. CDR3 DNA sequence: TGTGCCAGCAGTTTCGTTGGGACTAGCGGCTACAATGAGCAGTTCTTC. The gene calls are TRBV27 and TRBJ2-1; 11 bases line up with TRBD2. Germline V gives CDR1 MNHEY, CDR2 SMNVEV (reference sequence). CDR3 size: 16 residues. V trimming: 3 bases; J trimming: 3 bases; junction bases outside the gene matches: 4.

This chain joins TRBV6-1 and TRBJ2-7; 8 bases are shared with TRBD1. CDR3 length: 17 residues. After removal of 1 base from V and 5 bases from J, the junction contained 13 bases not matched to a gene. CDR1 is MNHNS, CDR2 SASEGT, per germline. CDR3 coding DNA: TGTGCCAGCAGTGAAGTACCGATAGACAGGGGCGTCGACGAGCAGTACTTC. It specifies CASSEVPIDRGVDEQYF.